This T cell receptor (beta chain) derives from a study of control samples from healthy donors and cancer patients. The table came from immunoSEQ multiplex PCR; TCRdb's copy has only in-frame clones and leaves some out. Here the sample spans about 130,000 clones, 92% being singletons. Germline-derived CDR1 and CDR2 are SNHLY and FYNNEI. The CDR3 has 16 residues. V lost 4 bases and J lost 2; bases outside the gene matches: 11. The chain is built from TRBV2 and TRBJ2-7; TRBD1 aligns across 7 bases. The sequenced sample was blood. The clonotype comes from a woman between 50 and 59 years old in good health. DNA of the CDR3: TGTGCCAGCAGTGGGCCGACAGGGATTAACCCCTACGAGCAGTACTTC. Residues: CASSGPTGINPYEQYF. The variable domain in full, completed from reference TRBV2 and TRBJ2-7, reads EPEVTQTPSHQVTQMGQEVILRCVPISNHLYFYWYRQILGQKVEFLVSFYNNEISEKSEIFDDQFSVERPDGSNFTLKIRSTKLEDSAMYFCASSGPTGINPYEQYFGPGTRLTVT.